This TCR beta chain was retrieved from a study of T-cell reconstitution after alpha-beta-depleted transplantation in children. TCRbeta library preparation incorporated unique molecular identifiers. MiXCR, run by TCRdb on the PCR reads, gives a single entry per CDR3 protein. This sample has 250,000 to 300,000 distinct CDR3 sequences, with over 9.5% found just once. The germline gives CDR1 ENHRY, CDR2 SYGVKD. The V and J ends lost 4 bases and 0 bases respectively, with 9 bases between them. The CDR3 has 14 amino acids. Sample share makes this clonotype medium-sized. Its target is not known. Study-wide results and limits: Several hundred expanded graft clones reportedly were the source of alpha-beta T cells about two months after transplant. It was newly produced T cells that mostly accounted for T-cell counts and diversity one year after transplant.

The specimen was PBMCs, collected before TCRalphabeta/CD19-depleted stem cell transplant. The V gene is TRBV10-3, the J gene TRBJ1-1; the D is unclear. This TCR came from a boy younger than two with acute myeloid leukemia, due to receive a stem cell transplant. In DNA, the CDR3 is TGTGCCATCAGTGTAGCGGGGATGAACACTGAAGCTTTCTTT. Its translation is CAISVAGMNTEAFF.